A selection of T cell receptor beta chains follows, all from one sample in a study of PD-1 blockade in mismatch repair-deficient tumors. The data were produced by immunoSEQ multiplex PCR, yet TCRdb's version contains in-frame clones alone and is incomplete. This table holds some 120,000 clones, roughly 80% found once. This specimen was peripheral blood, taken 60 weeks after starting pembrolizumab. All receptors derive from an adult with mismatch repair-deficient cancer. CDR3s include the opening cysteine and the closing phenylalanine or tryptophan. D genes are given only for firm matches. A row's size may be missing; if present it is once, few, many or a size class.

d_call cdr3_length j_call clone_size v_call cdr3_aa
. 12 TRBJ2-7 once TRBV10-2 CASSESAYEQYF
. 14 TRBJ2-3 . TRBV27 CASSLGRNTDTQYF
TRBD1 13 TRBJ2-1 . TRBV30 CARDRVNYNEQFF
TRBD2 15 TRBJ2-3 . TRBV10-3 CAISDQAGGQDTQYF
. 14 TRBJ1-2 . TRBV6-6 CASRRRGLTYGYTF
. 14 TRBJ1-1 . TRBV18 CASPPPSLGAEAFF
. 16 TRBJ1-3 . TRBV5-4 CASSLEGSRSGNTIYF
. 13 TRBJ2-5 few TRBV13 CASSLGLTETQYF
. 14 TRBJ2-2 . TRBV6-1 CASSEGRGTGELFF
. 15 TRBJ1-5 . TRBV9 CASNLGGNSNQPQHF
TRBD1 16 TRBJ2-3 . TRBV7-3 CASSSTGTATSGTQYF
. 15 TRBJ2-5 . TRBV10-2 CASSESPGQEETQYF
TRBD1 14 TRBJ2-4 . TRBV5-1 CASSLTGGTDIQYF
. 13 TRBJ1-1 many TRBV6-1 CASSGQFNTEAFF
. 14 TRBJ2-2 . TRBV2 CASGRLFNTGELFF
. 15 TRBJ2-7 . TRBV7-6 CASSLARGSRYEQYF
TRBD1 17 TRBJ2-1 . TRBV7-9 CASRSPQGVQTHNEQFF
. 16 TRBJ2-6 . TRBV7-3 CASSPVGASGANVLTF
. 15 TRBJ1-5 few TRBV7-2 CASSSGQRSNQPQHF
. 15 TRBJ2-5 . TRBV5-6 CASSLASGTPETQYF
TRBD1 14 TRBJ2-7 . TRBV5-6 CASTGWTGSYEQYF
. 13 TRBJ1-3 . TRBV7-2 CASSRVTGNTIYF
. 13 TRBJ1-3 once TRBV6-1 CASGDGVGNTIYF
. 13 TRBJ1-2 . TRBV29-1 CSVEVWGNYGYTF
TRBD1 15 TRBJ1-1 . TRBV7-6 CASSSQGPGNTEAFF
TRBD1 12 TRBJ1-1 . TRBV7-3 CASSSGTGRAFF
. 15 TRBJ1-2 . TRBV7-9 CASSLGSHLSQGYTF
TRBD2 15 TRBJ2-6 . TRBV5-4 CATGLVTSGANVLTF
. 11 TRBJ2-7 few TRBV30 CAWSVNYEQYF
. 12 TRBJ1-4 . TRBV14 CASSQEQTRLFF
TRBD1 14 TRBJ2-7 . TRBV11-2 CASSLEDRYYEQYF
. 12 TRBJ2-1 . TRBV19 CASSMIGNEQFF
. 15 TRBJ1-5 . TRBV6-1 CASSENLHPNQPQHF
. 11 TRBJ1-1 . TRBV29-1 CSAGDNTEAFF
TRBD1 16 TRBJ2-1 . TRBV5-6 CASSYARDRVMNEQFF
. 15 TRBJ2-1 many TRBV2 CASRRETGMDNEQFF
. 14 TRBJ1-1 . TRBV19 CAGPVGVGSTEAFF
. 12 TRBJ2-7 . TRBV10-3 CAISGSPAEQYF
TRBD2 16 TRBJ2-3 . TRBV5-6 CASSLVGTSGMDTQYF
. 12 TRBJ2-5 . TRBV5-6 CASSFGEETQYF
TRBD2 16 TRBJ2-1 . TRBV10-3 CAISEPSGSSYNEQFF
TRBD2 15 . . TRBV9 CASSVNSGSAYEQYF